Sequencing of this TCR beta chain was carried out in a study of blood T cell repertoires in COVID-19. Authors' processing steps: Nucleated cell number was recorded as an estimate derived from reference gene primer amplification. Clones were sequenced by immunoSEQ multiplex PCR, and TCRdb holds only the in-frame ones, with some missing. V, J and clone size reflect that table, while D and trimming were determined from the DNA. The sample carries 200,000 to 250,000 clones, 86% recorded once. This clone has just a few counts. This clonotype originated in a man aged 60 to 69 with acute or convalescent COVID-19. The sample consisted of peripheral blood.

The DNA of the CDR3 is TGTGCCAGCAGCTTAAGGAGGGTATCAGCCGGGGAGCTGTTTTTT. It specifies CASSLRRVSAGELFF. This chain uses TRBV7-8 with TRBJ2-2; TRBD2 might be the D (6 bases). CDR1 SGHVS and CDR2 FQNEAQ come from the germline V gene. This CDR3 is built from 15 residues. With 2 bases removed from V and 6 bases from J, the gap between germline ends came to 13 bases. Together with reference TRBV7-8 and TRBJ2-2, the CDR3 gives the full variable domain: GAGVSQSPRYKVAKRGQDVALRCDPISGHVSLFWYQQALGQGPEFLTYFQNEAQLDKSGLPSDRFFAERPEGSVSTLKIQRTQQEDSAVYLCASSLRRVSAGELFFGEGSRLTVL.